This T cell receptor (beta chain) was recorded in a study of cytomegalovirus exposure and HLA in healthy donors. With regard to this clone: Its matching antigen is unknown.

Healthy bone marrow donors made up the donor group. Study results and caveats: Accurate HLA-A and HLA-B prediction from TCR beta sequences was reported for most subjects. In a later analysis, a genetic analysis reported fewer productive-TCR N-insertions in an Asian-associated ancestry cluster than the cohort average. When the data were analyzed later, several of the most significant clusters appeared to be linked to common viral pathogens.

PCR employed 60 Vbeta and 13 Jbeta primers. Sequencing used immunoSEQ multiplex PCR; TCRdb keeps in-frame clones, though not all of them. The sample includes over 150,000 clones, 80% seen only once; the top ten take 0.6% to 0.7%. The CDR3 spans 14 residues. The germline V gene has CDR1 SGDLS and CDR2 YYNGEE. V lost 5 bases to trimming and J lost 7 bases; unmatched junction nucleotides: 8. The rearrangement links TRBV9 to TRBJ1-2; 10 nucleotides agree with TRBD1. Sequenced input: PBMCs. This receptor was identified in a boy between 5 and 17 years old in good health and CMV-seronegative. The CDR3 region is CASRKTGGSVGYTF. The CDR3 bases are TGTGCCAGCAGAAAGACAGGGGGCTCGGTTGGCTACACCTTC.